These 23 T cell receptor beta chains were all obtained from the same sample, sequenced in a study of CD8+CD57+ T cells in acquired aplastic anemia. Profiles of TCR beta VDJ and CDR3 were generated from a genomic DNA template. TCRdb called the reads again in MiXCR, with one record for every CDR3 protein. In the table there are around 250,000 distinct CDR3 sequences, approximately 86% of which are singletons. Selection for sequencing was limited to patients who had shown CD8+CD57+ cell expansion by flow cytometry. Sample: sorted CD4+, CD8+, or CD8+CD57+ T cells (not recorded which) from PBMCs. These receptors originate from a human donor with aplastic anemia.

This chain joins TRBV7-3 and TRBJ1-1; D perhaps matches TRBD1 (6 bases). The CDR3 extends over 15 amino acids. V gave up 8 bases and J gave up 14 bases, with 30 bases separating them. The germline V gene encodes CDR1 SGHTA and CDR2 FQGTGA. CDR3 protein: CASSRQANAVDHAFF. CDR3 DNA sequence: TGTGCCAGCTCAAGACAGGCCAACGCCGTTGATCACGCATTCTTT.

This chain links TRBV7-8 with TRBJ1-4; no reliable D call. The germline gives CDR1 SGHVS, CDR2 FQNEAQ. The V end was cut by 0 bases, the J end by 11 bases, with 22 bases between. This CDR3 contains 17 residues. The chain's CDR3 is CASSLAGGLDTQYKLFF. CDR3 nucleotides: TGTGCCAGCAGCTTAGCGGGAGGTCTCGATACGCAGTATAAACTGTTTTTT.

This clonotype was recorded a few times. This chain uses TRBV29-1 with TRBJ2-1; D gene unclear. The CDR3 totals 14 residues. Germline V gives CDR1 SQVTM, CDR2 ANQGSEA. Trimming removed 8 bases at V and 1 base at J, with 15 bases between. Written as DNA, the CDR3 is TGCAGCACTGATGGACCGCGATCCTACAATGAGCAGTTCTTC. It encodes CSTDGPRSYNEQFF.

With regard to this clonotype: Since the CDR3 does not end with the conserved phenylalanine or tryptophan, this likely comes from a read error. The rearrangement links TRBV2 to TRBJ1-2; perhaps TRBD1 as D (6 bases). The length of the CDR3 is 16 residues. Germline CDR1 SNHLY, CDR2 FYNNEI. Trimming shortened V by 4 bases and J by 0 bases, and 15 bases separated the two germline ends. The CDR3 DNA reads TGTGCCAGCAGTGTCCCCCCCAGGGGACCTAACTATGGCTACACCGGC. As protein: CASSVPPRGPNYGYTG.

The CDR3 DNA sequence: TGTGCCAGCAGCTCAGCTACAGGGCCCGATGCGCTGTATTTT. Amino acid sequence: CASSSATGPDALYF. The chain carries TRBV7-6 and TRBJ2-3, with D maybe TRBD1 (6 bases). The CDR3 contains 14 residues. Trimming shortened V by 4 bases and J by 14 bases, and 22 bases separated the two germline ends. Per the germline V gene, CDR1 is SGHVS and CDR2 is FNYEAQ.

Details on this clonotype: This likely comes from a read error, as the CDR3 has no conserved phenylalanine or tryptophan at its end. The DNA is omitted, as the CDR3 cannot be located on it reliably, and the CDR3 follows TCRdb's listing. The chain combines TRBV7-8 with TRBJ2-4; the tabulated D call, TRBD1, remains unverified against the DNA. Counting both end residues, the CDR3 totals 12 amino acids. Looked up from germline, CDR1 is SGHVS and CDR2 is FQNEAQ. The CDR3 protein is CASSLAGGTETL.

Concerning this clonotype itself: The junction departs from germline at one end; a sequencing error may be responsible. The chain couples TRBV7-8 to TRBJ2-3; TRBD2 matches 11 bases. Germline lookup yields CDR1 SGHVS and CDR2 FQNEAQ. The CDR3 is made up of 14 amino acids. CDR3 in amino acids: CARSLAGGADTQYF. The CDR3 nucleotides are TGCGCCAGGAGCTTAGCGGGAGGGGCAGATACGCAGTATTTT.

The J gene is TRBJ1-6, the V gene TRBV19, with a possible D match to TRBD1 (5 bases). Trimming pared 6 bases from V and 9 bases from J, leaving 15 bases between. CDR1 is LNHDA, CDR2 SQIVND, per germline (reference sequence). The CDR3 has 14 residues. For the CDR3, the DNA is TGTGCCAGTAGGACAGCCTTGGGTAGTTCACCCCTCCACTTT. Translation: CASRTALGSSPLHF.

About this clonotype itself: At one boundary the junction diverges from the germline segment, which might be a read error. The chain uses TRBV15 and TRBJ2-7; D is uncertain. The CDR3 covers 14 residues. Germline V lookup: CDR1 LNHNV, CDR2 YYDKDF (reference sequence). The CDR3 nucleotides read TGTGCCAGCAGCATAGGTTCGCAGCAATACAAGCAGTACTTC. Protein: CASSIGSQQYKQYF.

This clonotype has ten or more counts. The chain combines TRBV12-3 or TRBV12-4 with TRBJ1-2; D unresolved. The CDR3 length is 15 residues. Between the trimmed V and J ends, which lost 6 bases and 5 bases, there was a span of 19 bases. The CDR3 coding sequence is TGTGCCAGCAGCTCCTCGACACCATTACTATATGGCTACACCTTC. Protein product: CASSSSTPLLYGYTF.

Many counts were recorded for this clonotype. Because it lacks the conserved phenylalanine or tryptophan at the end, this CDR3 is likely a read error. The DNA is omitted, as the CDR3 cannot be located on it reliably, and the CDR3 follows TCRdb's listing. The chain couples TRBV7-8 to TRBJ2-1; the table assigns TRBD2, which was not confirmed against the DNA. The CDR3 extends over 13 residues, inclusive of both ends. Germline CDR1 SGHVS, CDR2 FQNEAQ. CDR3 amino acids: CASSLAGGHDPQY.

The table lists this clonotype with a count of one. The gene calls are TRBV7-8 and TRBJ2-7; a weak D match, TRBD2 (6 bases). The CDR3 extends over 14 amino acids. Germline loops: CDR1 SGHVS, CDR2 FQNEAQ. CDR3 sequence reads: CASSLAGGSDTQYV. The DNA for the CDR3 is TGTGCCAGCAGCTTAGCGGGAGGCTCCGACACGCAGTATGTC.

Comments on this clonotype: Its ends do not fully match the called genes, so a read error is possible. V usage is TRBV7-3 and J usage is TRBJ2-2, with D possibly TRBD2 on 7 matching bases. The CDR3 is made up of 15 amino acids. Germline CDR1 and CDR2: SGHTA and FQGTGA. The CDR3 DNA reads TGTGCCAGCAGCTTACGGGGCGGGGGCACCAGGGCGCTGTTCTTT. It specifies CASSLRGGGTRALFF.

This clonotype was recorded at least ten times. V gene TRBV4-2 combines with J gene TRBJ2-3; 7 bases map to TRBD1. The V gene's germline CDR1 is LGHNA and CDR2 YNFKEQ. J lost 4 bases, V lost 7 bases, and 11 bases had no gene match. The CDR3 covers 15 residues. Here the CDR3 reads CASKMNRGKADTQYF. For the CDR3, the DNA is TGTGCCAGCAAGATGAACAGGGGAAAGGCAGATACGCAGTATTTT.

The chain is built from TRBV7-8 and TRBJ2-7, with 8 bases matching TRBD1. In germline, CDR1 is SGHVS, CDR2 FQNEAQ. The CDR3 extends over 16 amino acids. Unmatched junction bases numbered 10, after V lost 0 bases and J lost 6 bases. The CDR3 region is CASSLAGQANLAEQYV. In DNA, the CDR3 is TGTGCCAGCAGCTTAGCGGGACAGGCGAACCTGGCCGAGCAGTACGTC.

V is TRBV7-8 and J is TRBJ2-7; TRBD2 matches at 10 bases. In germline, CDR1 is SGHVS, CDR2 FQNEAQ. This CDR3 has 18 residues. CDR3 coding DNA: TGTGACAGCAGCTTAGCGGGAGGTCCCGATACGCAGTCCTACGAGCAGTACGTC. It is translated as CDSSLAGGPDTQSYEQYV.

The V gene is TRBV7-9, the J gene TRBJ2-6; the D gene is possibly TRBD2 (5 bases). The CDR3 is made up of 17 amino acids. Trimming removed 5 bases at V and 2 bases at J, with 16 bases between. Per germline, CDR1 SEHNR and CDR2 FQNEAQ (reference sequence). The CDR3 reads CASSLGSGAPGANVLTF. CDR3 in DNA: TGTGCCAGCAGCCTAGGAAGCGGCGCGCCTGGGGCCAACGTCCTGACTTTC.

Concerning this clonotype: One end of the junction varies from germline; a read error may be responsible. V gene TRBV7-2 combines with J gene TRBJ1-6; perhaps TRBD1 as D (6 bases). Looked up from germline, CDR1 is SGHTA and CDR2 is FQGNSA. The CDR3 totals 14 residues. CDR3 coding DNA: TGTGCCAGCAGCTCGGACAGATTACTATGGCCCCTCCCCTTT. Its translation is CASSSDRLLWPLPF.

This clonotype was counted a single time. The chain joins TRBV5-1 to TRBJ2-3; D unresolved. This CDR3 is built from 14 residues. With 4 bases removed from V and 6 bases from J, the gap between germline ends came to 15 bases. The germline V gene has CDR1 SGHRS and CDR2 YFSETQ. CDR3 sequence: CASSVYSITDTQYF. The CDR3 nucleotides are TGCGCCAGCAGCGTTTACAGCATCACCGATACGCAGTATTTT.

A word on this clonotype: This likely comes from a read error, as the CDR3 has no conserved phenylalanine or tryptophan at its end. The limits of the CDR3 on the DNA are not certain, so only TCRdb's listed CDR3 is given. The V call is TRBV7-8, the J call TRBJ2-7; TRBD1 reflects the table's D call only, with no check against the DNA. The CDR3 extends over 13 residues, inclusive of both ends. Per the germline V gene, CDR1 is SGHVS and CDR2 is FQNEAQ. This chain's CDR3 is CASSIVGASDPHY.

The J gene is TRBJ2-6, the V gene TRBV7-9; either TRBD1 or TRBD2 may supply D (5 bases each). Trimming stripped 0 bases from V and 15 bases from J, with 21 bases between. The CDR3 spans 16 residues. CDR1 SEHNR and CDR2 FQNEAQ come from the germline V gene (reference sequence). CDR3 region: CASSLAGSYGTNYLTF. In DNA form, the CDR3 reads TGTGCCAGCAGCTTAGCGGGTAGCTACGGGACCAACTACCTGACTTTC. The whole variable domain, filled in from reference TRBV7-9 and TRBJ2-6, reads DTGVSQNPRHKITKRGQNVTFRCDPISEHNRLYWYRQTLGQGPEFLTYFQNEAQLEKSRLLSDRFSAERPKGSFSTLEIQRTEQGDSAMYLCASSLAGSYGTNYLTFGAGSRLTVL.

The chain is built from TRBV11-3 and TRBJ2-1; 7 positions match TRBD1. This CDR3 spans 13 amino acids. Germline V CDR1 and CDR2: SGHNT, YENEEA. J lost 9 bases, V lost 4 bases, and 6 bases had no gene match. The CDR3 sequence: CASSSRDSGEQFF. The CDR3 DNA reads TGTGCCAGCAGCTCACGGGACAGCGGTGAGCAGTTCTTC.

The chain recombines TRBV9 with TRBJ2-1; D is possibly TRBD1 (6 bases). CDR3 length equals 16 residues. V was trimmed by 2 bases and J by 8 bases, leaving 20 bases between them. Germline V gene sequence: CDR1 SGDLS, CDR2 YYNGEE. The CDR3: CASSVSQGTQDYEQFF. The CDR3 DNA follows: TGTGCCAGCAGCGTTTCCCAGGGGACGCAGGACTATGAGCAGTTCTTC. Based on the CDR3 plus reference TRBV9 and TRBJ2-1, the full variable domain is DSGVTQTPKHLITATGQRVTLRCSPRSGDLSVYWYQQSLDQGLQFLIQYYNGEERAKGNILERFSAQQFPDLHSELNLSSLELGDSALYFCASSVSQGTQDYEQFFGPGTRLTVL.